This T cell receptor (beta chain) was documented in a study of blood T cells in healthy people across ages. The CDR3 is 15 residues long. Germline V gene sequence: CDR1 SEHNR, CDR2 FQNEAQ (reference sequence). V lost 6 bases and J lost 10; bases outside the gene matches: 12. Findings and caveats of the study: Investigators treated diversity estimates from one million T cells as underestimates.

The second PCR ran roughly 6 to 11 cycles with a sample-barcoded 5' primer and J-beta primers. TCRdb processed the 5' RACE reads anew with MiXCR; each CDR3 protein has one entry. The sample contains roughly 1,300,000 distinct CDR3 sequences, around 59% of which appear only once. This clonotype appeared once. Its antigen is not known. What was sequenced was blood. The TCR comes from a man aged 18 to 29 in good health. The rearrangement links TRBV7-9 to TRBJ1-6, with 7 bases identical to TRBD1. The CDR3 region is CASRLRDSITSPLHF. CDR3 bases: TGTGCCAGCAGGCTCCGGGACAGTATAACATCACCCCTCCACTTT.